Shown below are 31 T cell receptor beta chains from a single sample sequenced in a study of blood T cells in healthy people across ages. For the second PCR, which ran for 7 to 11 cycles, a sample-barcoded 5' primer and a J-beta primer mix were used. Via MiXCR, TCRdb re-called the 5' RACE reads, giving one row per CDR3 protein. The table includes about 1.4 million distinct CDR3 sequences, 59% detected once. Sequenced input: blood. The receptors stem from a man aged 18 to 29 in good health.

This chain connects TRBV10-3 to TRBJ2-7; tentatively, D is TRBD1 (6 bases). The CDR3 is 11 amino acids. Trimming took 5 bases from V and 7 from J, leaving 9 bases between them. The germline CDR1 and CDR2 sequences are ENHRY and SYGVKD. The chain's CDR3 is CAISPDREQYF. The CDR3 DNA is TGTGCCATCAGTCCTGACAGGGAGCAGTACTTC.

The CDR3 DNA reads TGCAGTGCAACGACCGGGACTAGCGGATACTCCTACGAGCAGTACTTC. This gives the protein CSATTGTSGYSYEQYF. This chain joins TRBV20-1 and TRBJ2-7, with 11 bases lining up with TRBD2. This CDR3 comprises 16 residues. Germline V CDR1 and CDR2: DFQATT, SNEGSKA (reference sequence). Trimming took 6 bases from V and 0 from J; bases not matched to a gene: 10.

The chain couples TRBV19 to TRBJ2-7, with TRBD2 identical over 11 bases. The germline V gene encodes CDR1 LNHDA and CDR2 SQIVND (reference sequence). After removal of 4 bases from V and 2 bases from J, the junction contained 7 bases not matched to a gene. CDR3 length: 16 residues. The DNA for the CDR3 is TGTGCCAGTAGTACAAGACTAGCGGGGCCTACCTACGAGCAGTACTTC. It specifies CASSTRLAGPTYEQYF.

The gene calls are TRBV7-9 and TRBJ1-1; D uncertain. This CDR3 contains 15 residues. The V and J ends lost 0 bases and 2 bases respectively, with 10 bases between them. CDR1 and CDR2 (germline): SEHNR, FQNEAQ (reference sequence). The CDR3 spells CASSLASGFNTEAFF. CDR3 DNA sequence: TGTGCCAGCAGCTTAGCCTCAGGATTTAACACTGAAGCTTTCTTT.

V gene TRBV21-1 combines with J gene TRBJ2-7; TRBD1 is taken as the D call from the table, unchecked against the DNA. The DNA end favors TRBJ2-5, so the J call may be wrong. TRBV21-1 is a documented pseudogene. The CDR3 is 12 residues long. For the CDR3, the DNA is TGTGCCAGCATGAGCCGACGGGCGACCCAGTACTTC. Protein: CASMSRRATQYF.

The CDR3 loop is CASSPTSGRNEQFF. The CDR3 region has the DNA TGTGCCAGCAGCCCGACTAGCGGGAGAAATGAGCAGTTCTTC. The chain links TRBV7-9 to TRBJ2-1; TRBD2 aligns across 12 bases. The CDR3 has 14 amino acids. V lost 5 bases and J lost 7; bases outside the gene matches: 3. Germline V gene lookup returns CDR1 SEHNR and CDR2 FQNEAQ (reference sequence).

The CDR3 spells CASSTRGTSVTGNEQYF. The DNA for the CDR3 is TGTGCCAGCAGCACGAGAGGGACTAGCGTCACGGGGAATGAGCAGTACTTC. The J gene is TRBJ2-1, the V gene TRBV7-8; 10 bases are a match to TRBD2. The J call may be wrong; the DNA end is better matched by TRBJ2-7. The V gene's germline CDR1 is SGHVS and CDR2 FQNEAQ. The CDR3 covers 17 residues.

The V call is TRBV29-1, the J call TRBJ2-5; D is uncertain. CDR1 and CDR2 from the germline V gene are SQVTM and ANQGSEA. Trimming cost V 3 bases and J 2 bases, with 7 bases left between them. This CDR3 is 12 amino acids long. CDR3 bases: TGCAGCGTTGAGGTGGGTCAAGAGACCCAGTACTTC. As protein: CSVEVGQETQYF.

V and J are TRBV20-1 and TRBJ2-3; D possibly corresponds to TRBD2 (5 bases). V was clipped by 3 bases and J by 3 bases, with 10 bases between them. The CDR3 runs 13 residues. Germline-derived CDR1 and CDR2 are DFQATT and SNEGSKA (reference sequence). Here the CDR3 DNA reads TGCAGTGCTAGCGACCGGACTACAGATACGCAGTATTTT. It is translated as CSASDRTTDTQYF.

DNA of the CDR3: TGTGCCAGCAGCCCTGGGCTTTCCAACAATGAGCAGTTCTTC. Its protein product is CASSPGLSNNEQFF. The chain uses TRBV7-7 and TRBJ2-1; unclear D gene. Germline assignment: CDR1 SSHAT and CDR2 FNYEAQ (reference sequence). The CDR3 is 14 amino acids. Trimming removed 5 bases at V and 5 bases at J, with 13 bases between. Filled out from reference TRBV7-7 and TRBJ2-1, the complete variable domain reads GAGVSQSPRYKVTKRGQDVTLRCDPISSHATLYWYQQALGQGPEFLTYFNYEAQPDKSGLPSDRFSAERPEGSISTLTIQRTEQRDSAMYRCASSPGLSNNEQFFGPGTRLTVL.

This chain uses TRBV20-1 with TRBJ2-1; D not certain. The CDR3 contains 13 residues. The V gene's germline CDR1 is DFQATT and CDR2 SNEGSKA (reference sequence). V was shortened by 3 bases and J by 0 bases, with 6 bases between the two germline ends. CDR3 sequence reads: CSARRSSYNEQFF. The CDR3 DNA reads TGCAGTGCTAGGCGATCCTCCTACAATGAGCAGTTCTTC.

The gene calls are TRBV7-9 and TRBJ1-2, with D possibly matching TRBD1 (5 bases). The CDR3 has 15 amino acids. The ends were cut back, 0 bases at V and 8 bases at J, with 16 bases in the middle. Germline V gene data show CDR1 as SEHNR and CDR2 as FQNEAQ (reference sequence). CDR3 sequence reads: CASSLASIGAPGYTF. CDR3 nucleotides: TGTGCCAGCAGCTTAGCGTCAATCGGGGCGCCGGGCTACACCTTC.

This clonotype was seen a single time. An end of the junction differs from the germline gene, which may be a read error. The chain is built from TRBV27 and TRBJ1-6; 11 bases align to TRBD1. The CDR3 contains 16 residues. CDR1 and CDR2 (germline): MNHEY, SMNVEV (reference sequence). In DNA, the CDR3 is TGTGCCGGCAGTTTATCTGGGACAGGGGGTAATTCACCCCTCCACTTT. This encodes CAGSLSGTGGNSPLHF.

The chain has TRBV27 and TRBJ2-7, with 7 nucleotides matching TRBD1. The J call may be incorrect, as the DNA end agrees better with TRBJ2-5. This CDR3 has 15 amino acids. Germline V gene data show CDR1 as MNHEY and CDR2 as SMNVEV (reference sequence). Here the CDR3 DNA reads TGTGCCAGCAGTACCAGGGGGTGGTGGGGGGAGACCCAGTACTTC. As protein: CASSTRGWWGETQYF.

This clonotype was observed a handful of times. The V call is TRBV5-6, the J call TRBJ1-1; no reliable D call. In germline, CDR1 is SGHDT, CDR2 YYEEEE. The CDR3 totals 14 residues. V lost 0 bases and J 1 base, leaving 7 bases between the germline ends. The DNA for the CDR3 is TGTGCCAGCAGCTTGGTACGAAGGAACACTGAAGCTTTCTTT. Amino acid sequence: CASSLVRRNTEAFF.

The genes are TRBV15 and TRBJ2-5; possible D gene TRBD2, 6 bases. The J call may be wrong; the DNA end is better matched by TRBJ2-7. Per germline, CDR1 LNHNV and CDR2 YYDKDF (reference sequence). This CDR3 region has 15 residues. The CDR3 bases are TGTGCCACCAGCAGGACGGGGAGGCCCTCCTACGAGCAGTACTTC. It specifies CATSRTGRPSYEQYF.

This rearrangement joins TRBV4-1 to TRBJ2-1; 7 bases align to TRBD2. Germline V CDR1 and CDR2: MGHRA, YSYEKL. The V gene end was trimmed by 10 bases and the J gene end by 4 bases; junction bases not matched to a gene: 10. The CDR3 is 14 residues long. The CDR3 is CATAIRGGYNEQFF. The CDR3 coding sequence is TGCGCCACCGCCATACGGGGAGGGTACAATGAGCAGTTCTTC.

CDR3 sequence: CASRKRVRGSSGANVLTF. CDR3 coding DNA: TGTGCCAGCAGGAAAAGGGTGAGGGGTAGCTCTGGGGCCAACGTCCTGACTTTC. The V call is TRBV28, the J call TRBJ2-6; D is possibly TRBD1 or TRBD2 (5 bases each). V was trimmed by 6 bases and J by 0 bases, leaving 18 bases between them. Looked up from germline, CDR1 is MDHEN and CDR2 is SYDVKM. CDR3 length: 18 amino acids.

A single count supports this clonotype. The rearrangement joins TRBV5-1 to TRBJ1-1, with 10 bases identical to TRBD1. The CDR3 covers 15 residues. J was trimmed by 3 bases and V by 4 bases; bases with no gene match: 6. CDR1 is SGHRS and CDR2 is YFSETQ in the germline V gene. DNA for the CDR3: TGCGCCAGCAGCGCCCACGGACAGGGGGACACTGAAGCTTTCTTT. Translated: CASSAHGQGDTEAFF.

The V gene is TRBV20-1, the J gene TRBJ2-7; D may be TRBD2 (6 bases). V was shortened by 5 bases and J by 2 bases, with 13 bases between the two germline ends. This CDR3 has 13 amino acids. Germline CDR1 is DFQATT and CDR2 is SNEGSKA (reference sequence). The CDR3 sequence: CSASTGSPYEQYF. The CDR3 DNA reads as TGCAGTGCTTCAACCGGGAGTCCCTACGAGCAGTACTTC.

The chain combines TRBV6-2 or TRBV6-3 with TRBJ1-2, with D possibly being TRBD1 (5 bases). Germline-derived CDR1 and CDR2 are MNHEY and SVGEGT. This CDR3 region has 15 residues. V was cut by 7 bases and J by 1 base, with 16 bases left in between. CDR3 bases: TGTGCCAGCATCCCCGGGACCTCCTTTAACTATGGCTACACCTTC. This gives the protein CASIPGTSFNYGYTF.

The chain's CDR3 is CASSSSAGGEQYF. CDR3 in DNA: TGTGCCAGCAGCTCCTCCGCTGGAGGCGAGCAGTACTTC. V and J are TRBV7-7 and TRBJ2-7; a possible D gene is TRBD2 (5 bases). Germline CDR1 and CDR2: SSHAT and FNYEAQ (reference sequence). Trimming removed 4 bases at V and 6 bases at J, with 13 bases between. The CDR3 length is 13 residues.

The chain employs TRBV27 and TRBJ1-5, with D unclear. The CDR3 is 14 residues long. V lost 5 bases and J 0 bases, leaving 8 bases between the germline ends. From germline, CDR1 is MNHEY and CDR2 SMNVEV (reference sequence). The CDR3 DNA follows: TGTGCCAGCAGTAGGTGGGATAGCAATCAGCCCCAGCATTTT. The encoded protein is CASSRWDSNQPQHF.

This clonotype was detected a few times. The chain links TRBV6-1 to TRBJ1-5; TRBD1 aligns across 7 bases. V was clipped by 10 bases and J by 0 bases; unmatched bases: 9. The CDR3 has 15 amino acids. Germline V CDR1 and CDR2: MNHNS, SASEGT. CDR3 coding DNA: TGTGCCACTCAGGGACAGTCGTATAGCAATCAGCCCCAGCATTTT. As protein: CATQGQSYSNQPQHF.

The chain uses TRBV7-2 and TRBJ2-3; tentatively, D is TRBD1 or TRBD2 (6 bases each). V lost 3 bases to trimming and J lost 4 bases, with 14 bases between them. The CDR3 loop spans 15 amino acids. CDR1 and CDR2 from the germline V gene are SGHTA and FQGNSA. The CDR3: CASSFLGGSPDTQYF. The CDR3, as DNA: TGTGCCAGCAGCTTCTTAGGGGGGTCCCCAGATACGCAGTATTTT.

This clonotype has more than one count but fewer than ten. The chain couples TRBV7-2 to TRBJ2-1; TRBD2 agrees at 11 bases. V shed 5 bases and J 7 bases; nucleotides not matched to a gene: 7. CDR1 SGHTA and CDR2 FQGNSA come from the germline V gene. This CDR3 is 15 amino acids long. CDR3 sequence (DNA): TGTGCCAGCAGCCACTTAGCGGGAGGGTATAATGAGCAGTTCTTC. Translated: CASSHLAGGYNEQFF.

To note about this clonotype: A read error may account for a junction end that differs from germline. V and J are TRBV7-2 and TRBJ1-6, with D hard to call. The CDR3 contains 15 residues. From germline, CDR1 is SGHTA and CDR2 FQGNSA. Here the CDR3 reads CASSLAPAPNSPLHF. The CDR3 coding sequence is TGTGCCAGCAGCCTAGCCCCCGCACCCAATTCACCCCTCCACTTT.

This clonotype was seen only a few times. The gene calls are TRBV10-3 and TRBJ1-6; 7 positions agree with TRBD1. Germline CDR1 ENHRY, CDR2 SYGVKD. CDR3 length: 14 amino acids. The V and J ends lost 3 bases and 9 bases, in that order; junction bases with no gene match: 5. The CDR3 sequence is CAISDGQAGSPLHF. The CDR3 DNA is TGTGCCATCAGTGATGGACAGGCGGGTTCACCCCTCCACTTT.

The chain uses TRBV4-2 and TRBJ2-5; D is uncertain. Trimming removed 0 bases at V and 5 bases at J, with 7 bases between. Germline V gene lookup returns CDR1 LGHNA and CDR2 YNFKEQ. The CDR3 has 13 amino acids. CDR3 coding DNA: TGTGCCAGCAGCCAAGATGGTCGGGAGACCCAGTACTTC. This translates into CASSQDGRETQYF.

The chain carries TRBV5-1 and TRBJ2-3; TRBD1 matches 11 bases. Germline V gene lookup returns CDR1 SGHRS and CDR2 YFSETQ. The length of the CDR3 is 17 residues. V shed 0 bases, J shed 1 base, and the junction held 4 bases outside the gene matches. CDR3 nucleotides: TGCGCCAGCAGCTTGGCCAAGGGACAGGGGGGCACAGATACGCAGTATTTT. It is translated as CASSLAKGQGGTDTQYF.

The chain's CDR3 is CASGLPHKGGDRNTDTQYF. The CDR3 region has the DNA TGTGCTAGTGGTTTGCCCCACAAGGGAGGAGATAGGAACACAGATACGCAGTATTTT. The J gene is TRBJ2-3, the V gene TRBV12-5; perhaps TRBD2 as D (6 bases). Germline CDR1 reads LGHNT; CDR2 reads FRNRAP. This CDR3 comprises 19 residues. The V end was cut by 2 bases, the J end by 2 bases, with 23 bases between.